Sequencing of this TCR beta chain was carried out in a study of PD-1 blockade in classical Hodgkin lymphoma. Study results and caveats: Newly diagnosed patients were said to have less baseline TCR diversity than healthy donors did. Newly diagnosed patients had diversity similar to the baseline diversity of complete responders. The authors excluded patients who started nivolumab under 1 year after ASCT.

Assay: immunoSEQ multiplex PCR; the TCRdb copy retains only in-frame clones and omits some. Among about 16,000 clones listed, 83% were seen once. Turning to this clone: The antigen is unknown.

The sample's time point: cycle 4 day 1 (C4D1), after less than 7 weeks of nivolumab. Every one of the patients relapsed after autologous stem cell transplantation (brentuximab vedotin exposure was variable). This CDR3 contains 15 residues. The J segment lost 2 bases and the V segment lost 2 bases, leaving 4 bases of the junction unmatched. CDR1 and CDR2 (germline): SGHRS, YFSETQ. Sample: peripheral blood mononuclear cells (PBMCs), taken before the fourth cycle of nivolumab. The receptor was derived from a human donor with classical Hodgkin lymphoma. The chain couples TRBV5-1 to TRBJ2-1, with TRBD2 matching 7 bases. The CDR3 region is CASSFGGGTYNEQFF. CDR3 bases: TGCGCCAGCAGCTTCGGCGGGGGTACCTACAATGAGCAGTTCTTC. Full variable domain (outside the CDR3, taken from reference TRBV5-1 and TRBJ2-1): KAGVTQTPRYLIKTRGQQVTLSCSPISGHRSVSWYQQTPGQGLQFLFEYFSETQRNKGNFPGRFSGRQFSNSRSEMNVSTLELGDSALYLCASSFGGGTYNEQFFGPGTRLTVL.